These 23 T cell receptor beta chains were sequenced from one sample in a study of T cells in Graves' hyperthyroidism and ophthalmopathy (dated by TCRdb to between 2019 and 2020). Preparation of the library involved multiplex PCR. The instrument given in TCRdb is Illumina HiSeq 2000. The TCR beta CDR3 regions were amplified from RNA transcripts. The first round of RT-PCR for the TCR CDR3 was performed with the HTBI primer set and the Qiagen OneStep RT-PCR kit. The public reads were quality trimmed at Q25 with fastp and then assembled into clones with MiXCR by TCRdb, keeping productive beta chains. Rows with one shared CDR3 protein collapse into an entry with the most common genes and DNA. The sample table holds hundreds of thousands of distinct CDR3 sequences, of which 11% to 15% were seen once. 4.5% to 6% of the sample rests with the top ten. The sequenced sample was blood. The receptors shown here come from a woman aged 25-40 years with Graves' hyperthyroidism that later progressed to Graves' ophthalmopathy.

The chain links TRBV5-1 to TRBJ2-3, with TRBD2 matching 11 bases. Trimming cost V 1 base and J 1 base; bases outside gene matches: 5. The germline CDR1 and CDR2 sequences are SGHRS and YFSETQ. CDR3 length: 17 residues. The CDR3 protein is CASSLNVAGGGTDTQYF. The CDR3 coding sequence is TGCGCCAGCAGCTTGAACGTAGCGGGAGGGGGCACAGATACGCAGTATTTT.

This clonotype was counted ten times or more. This chain connects TRBV20-1 to TRBJ1-2; D remains ambiguous. The CDR3 covers 14 residues. V lost 3 bases and J 4 bases, leaving 15 bases between the germline ends. Germline CDR1 DFQATT, CDR2 SNEGSKA (reference sequence). Here the CDR3 DNA reads TGCAGTGCTAGGTTGAGACCTCTGGGCTATGGCTACACCTTC. This encodes CSARLRPLGYGYTF.

This clonotype has a handful of counts. This may come from a read error, since a much larger clone is one base off. The gene calls are TRBV30 and TRBJ1-2; D gene ambiguous. The CDR3 has 11 residues. The germline V and J ends were trimmed by 2 bases and 5 bases, with 6 bases remaining between them. Germline loops: CDR1 GTSNPN, CDR2 SVGIG (reference sequence). The CDR3 protein is CAWSLLYGYTF. The CDR3 DNA follows: TGTGCCTGGAGTCTACTTTATGGCTACACCTTC.

The genes are TRBV2 and TRBJ1-5; 8 nucleotides agree with TRBD1. Trimming removed 6 bases from V and 2 bases from J; junction bases left unmatched: 3. The germline CDR1 and CDR2 sequences are SNHLY and FYNNEI. The CDR3 totals 14 residues. CDR3 DNA: TGTGCCAGCAGGGCAGGGGGCGGCAATCAGCCCCAGCATTTT. It yields the protein CASRAGGGNQPQHF.

This chain connects TRBV7-3 to TRBJ1-4; possible D gene TRBD1, 6 bases. V dropped 5 bases and J dropped 5 bases, with 9 bases sitting between them. The CDR3 runs to 13 residues. The germline V gene has CDR1 SGHTA and CDR2 FQGTGA. The CDR3 region has the DNA TGTGCCAGCAGCAGAGGGGGGAATGAAAAACTGTTTTTT. Translated, it gives CASSRGGNEKLFF.

V is TRBV24-1 and J is TRBJ1-3; no definite D call. The CDR3 covers 14 residues. The V gene's germline CDR1 is KGHDR and CDR2 SFDVKD. Trimming stripped 9 bases from V and 0 bases from J, with 11 bases between. CDR3 region: CATSAGFSGNTIYF. CDR3 DNA: TGTGCCACCTCCGCTGGGTTCTCTGGAAACACCATATATTTT.

The rearrangement links TRBV18 to TRBJ1-1; no clear D. Trimming stripped 3 bases from V and 2 bases from J, with 10 bases between. Germline CDR1 KGHSH, CDR2 LQKENI. The CDR3 extends over 14 amino acids. The CDR3 DNA follows: TGTGCCAGCTCACCCCTGACACCCAACACTGAAGCTTTCTTT. This gives the protein CASSPLTPNTEAFF.

This clonotype was detected only a few times. The chain combines TRBV7-3 with TRBJ2-1; 14 bases fit TRBD2. Germline values: CDR1 SGHTA, CDR2 FQGTGA. This CDR3 is 17 amino acids long. Germline trimming cut 6 bases from V and 7 bases from J; bases unmatched to any gene: 11. This chain's CDR3 is CASSSTSGRAGSNEQFF. CDR3 DNA sequence: TGTGCCAGCAGTTCGACTAGCGGGAGGGCCGGGTCGAATGAGCAGTTCTTC. Full variable domain (missing parts from reference TRBV7-3 and TRBJ2-1): GAGVSQTPSNKVTEKGKYVELRCDPISGHTALYWYRQSLGQGPEFLIYFQGTGAADDSGLPNDRFFAVRPEGSVSTLKIQRTERGDSAVYLCASSSTSGRAGSNEQFFGPGTRLTVL.

In this sample, this clonotype turned up many times. The gene calls are TRBV12-5 and TRBJ1-1, with 7 bases lining up with TRBD1. The CDR3 has 15 residues. V shed 7 bases, J shed 0 bases, and the junction held 8 bases outside the gene matches. Germline V gene data show CDR1 as LGHNT and CDR2 as FRNRAP. The CDR3 is CASASGQLLNTEAFF. CDR3 coding DNA: TGTGCTAGTGCCTCGGGACAGCTCTTGAACACTGAAGCTTTCTTT.

In this sample, this clonotype turned up many times. The V and J genes are TRBV24-1 and TRBJ1-5; D ambiguous. Between the trimmed V and J ends, which lost 7 bases and 4 bases, there was a span of 10 bases. The CDR3 has 13 amino acids. From germline, CDR1 is KGHDR and CDR2 SFDVKD. The CDR3 DNA sequence: TGTGCCACCAGCGTGGATGGGAATCAGCCCCAGCATTTT. This gives the protein CATSVDGNQPQHF.

This clonotype has only one observation. This may come from a read error, since a much larger clone is one base off. J is TRBJ1-2 and V is TRBV27; 7 nucleotides match TRBD1. The CDR3 sequence is 16 residues long. J was trimmed by 7 bases and V by 7 bases; bases with no gene match: 18. Germline V gene lookup returns CDR1 MNHEY and CDR2 SMNVEV (reference sequence). CDR3 in DNA: TGTGCCAGCACCCAATTTTCTGGACAGGTTGCCTGTGGCTACACCTTC. Translated, it gives CASTQFSGQVACGYTF.

This clonotype was found many times. This sequence joins TRBV6-1 and TRBJ1-6, with D hard to call. Germline CDR1 reads MNHNS; CDR2 reads SASEGT. CDR3 length: 13 amino acids. V gave up 7 bases and J gave up 9 bases, with 13 bases separating them. As DNA, the CDR3 is TGTGCCAGCAATTTAAAGAGAAGTTCACCCCTCCACTTT. It codes for CASNLKRSSPLHF.

Comments on this clonotype: The junction departs from germline at one end; a sequencing error may be responsible. The CDR3 spells CASSPGGYNDQCF. The CDR3 DNA follows: TGCGCCAGCAGCCCGGGGGGGTACAATGATCAGTGCTTC. This rearrangement joins TRBV5-1 to TRBJ2-4; 8 bases agree with TRBD2. Germline lookup yields CDR1 SGHRS and CDR2 YFSETQ. The CDR3 length is 13 residues.

This clonotype was seen at least ten times. The CDR3: CASSYSRAGGPGEQFF. The CDR3 bases are TGTGCCAGCAGTTACTCGAGAGCGGGAGGGCCGGGGGAGCAGTTCTTC. V usage is TRBV6-2 or TRBV6-3 and J usage is TRBJ2-1; TRBD2 agrees at 10 bases. In germline, CDR1 is MNHEY, CDR2 SVGEGT. The CDR3 has 16 amino acids. Unmatched junction bases numbered 9, after V lost 0 bases and J lost 10 bases.

V usage is TRBV27 and J usage is TRBJ2-7; 12 bases are shared with TRBD2. From germline, CDR1 is MNHEY and CDR2 SMNVEV (reference sequence). V was pared by 4 bases and J by 6 bases, with 10 bases of the junction left unmatched. This CDR3 is 16 amino acids long. The CDR3 nucleotides are TGTGCCAGCAGTTCAAGACTAGCGGGAGAATTCGGCGAGCAGTACTTC. Translating gives CASSSRLAGEFGEQYF.

Many counts were recorded for this clonotype. J is TRBJ2-1 and V is TRBV2; 7 nucleotides match TRBD2. Germline V gives CDR1 SNHLY, CDR2 FYNNEI. The CDR3 has 11 residues. The V segment lost 6 bases and the J segment 12 bases; nucleotides outside the gene matches: 5. The CDR3 loop is CASRGGLGQFF. The CDR3 DNA is TGTGCCAGCAGGGGAGGACTAGGGCAGTTCTTC.

This clonotype turned up a few times. The rearrangement uses TRBV7-2 and TRBJ2-2; D possibly corresponds to TRBD1 (6 bases). Germline V gene lookup returns CDR1 SGHTA and CDR2 FQGNSA. The CDR3 contains 14 residues. V gave up 2 bases and J gave up 7 bases, with 11 bases separating them. The CDR3 DNA sequence: TGTGCCAGCAGCTTATACAGGGCTGACGGGGAGCTGTTTTTT. Translated, it gives CASSLYRADGELFF.

This chain connects TRBV15 to TRBJ2-2; TRBD1 or TRBD2 may be the D gene (5 bases each). This CDR3 is 14 amino acids long. The V end lost 5 bases, the J end lost 3 bases, and 10 bases lay between the germline ends. In germline, CDR1 is LNHNV, CDR2 YYDKDF (reference sequence). CDR3 in amino acids: CATSDGADTGELFF. CDR3 coding DNA: TGTGCCACCAGCGACGGGGCGGACACCGGGGAGCTGTTTTTT.

At least ten counts were recorded for this clonotype. The J gene is TRBJ2-5, the V gene TRBV9; 9 nucleotides align to TRBD1. Germline CDR1 SGDLS, CDR2 YYNGEE. This CDR3 has 15 residues. The trim removed 0 bases at V and 5 bases at J, leaving 5 bases unmatched. CDR3 DNA sequence: TGTGCCAGCAGCGTAGGGACAGGGGTTGGGGAGACCCAGTACTTC. Translated, it gives CASSVGTGVGETQYF. The whole variable domain, remainder taken from reference TRBV9 and TRBJ2-5, is DSGVTQTPKHLITATGQRVTLRCSPRSGDLSVYWYQQSLDQGLQFLIQYYNGEERAKGNILERFSAQQFPDLHSELNLSSLELGDSALYFCASSVGTGVGETQYFGPGTRLLVL.

There are many counts of this clonotype. The rearrangement joins TRBV20-1 to TRBJ1-2; no clear D. This CDR3 has 12 residues. Trimming removed 6 bases at V and 4 bases at J, with 12 bases between. Germline CDR1 is DFQATT and CDR2 is SNEGSKA (reference sequence). The CDR3 protein is CSAPRGSYGYTF. In DNA form, the CDR3 reads TGCAGTGCCCCCCGAGGGAGCTATGGCTACACCTTC.

V gene TRBV9 combines with J gene TRBJ1-3; D gene uncertain. V lost 0 bases, J lost 0 bases, and 7 bases lay in between. This CDR3 contains 15 residues. CDR1 and CDR2 (germline): SGDLS, YYNGEE. The DNA of the CDR3 is TGTGCCAGCAGCGTAGATAAAGGCTCTGGAAACACCATATATTTT. Encoded protein: CASSVDKGSGNTIYF.

This clonotype was detected ten times or more. V and J are TRBV6-1 and TRBJ1-1; TRBD1 is a possible D gene (5 bases). The germline gives CDR1 MNHNS, CDR2 SASEGT. The CDR3 is 13 amino acids. V dropped 10 bases and J dropped 3 bases, with 15 bases sitting between them. The CDR3 here is CAILGAGDTEAFF. DNA for the CDR3: TGTGCCATTTTAGGGGCAGGTGACACTGAAGCTTTCTTT.

This clonotype was detected ten times or more. The V and J genes are TRBV20-1 and TRBJ1-4; 8 bases map to TRBD1. This CDR3 is 14 amino acids long. Germline-derived CDR1 and CDR2 are DFQATT and SNEGSKA (reference sequence). The V gene end was trimmed by 3 bases and the J gene end by 16 bases; junction bases not matched to a gene: 16. The CDR3 reads CSASVPGQGRVKFF. CDR3 nucleotide sequence: TGCAGTGCTAGCGTACCCGGACAGGGTCGGGTAAAGTTTTTT.